This T cell receptor (beta chain) emerged from a study of shared clonotypes between healthy human individuals. Per the germline V gene, CDR1 is LNHDA and CDR2 is SQIVND (reference sequence). This CDR3 region has 15 residues. V lost 10 bases and J lost 2, with 18 bases in between. TCRdb's table, derived via immunoSEQ multiplex PCR, lists solely in-frame clones and lacks some. Here the sample spans around 700,000 clones, 60% to 80% being singletons. The clonotype was recovered from a woman younger than 45 in good health. The sequenced sample consisted of memory CD4+ T cells sorted from blood. Subset defined: CD45RA-negative fraction. The rearrangement joins TRBV19 to TRBJ1-5, with D unclear. CDR3 sequence (DNA): TGTGCCACGGGCCCCACGGGTCGGGGCAATCAGCCCCAGCATTTT. Protein sequence: CATGPTGRGNQPQHF.